One and the same sample provided the 20 T cell receptor beta chains below, sequenced in a study of T cell responses to AZD1222 COVID-19 vaccine. Assay used: immunoSEQ multiplex PCR; TCRdb lists only in-frame clones, some missing. This table has some 170,000 clones, approximately 94% appearing once. Sequencing used peripheral blood, obtained on day 0 of AZD1222 vaccination. These receptors were obtained from an adult in good health.

The chain carries TRBV7-6 and TRBJ2-2, with TRBD2 matching over 10 bases. CDR1 and CDR2 (germline): SGHVS, FNYEAQ. This CDR3 is built from 15 residues. V gave up 1 base and J gave up 7 bases; unmatched junction bases: 3. In DNA form, the CDR3 reads TGTGCCAGCAGCTTAGAGGCTAGCGGGAGCGGGGAGCTGTTTTTT. Protein product: CASSLEASGSGELFF. Combining the CDR3 with reference TRBV7-6 and TRBJ2-2 gives the whole variable domain GAGVSQSPRYKVTKRGQDVALRCDPISGHVSLYWYRQALGQGPEFLTYFNYEAQQDKSGLPNDRFSAERPEGSISTLTIQRTEQRDSAMYRCASSLEASGSGELFFGEGSRLTVL.

V and J are TRBV25-1 and TRBJ2-5; D is perhaps TRBD1 or TRBD2 (6 bases each). Germline lookup yields CDR1 MGHDK and CDR2 SYGVNS. CDR3 length equals 16 residues. Trimming left V 4 bases short and J 5 bases short, with 20 bases between. CDR3: CASSGGRRVRGETQYF. The CDR3 bases are TGTGCCAGCAGTGGGGGGCGCAGAGTACGGGGGGAGACCCAGTACTTC.

The chain links TRBV12-3 or TRBV12-4 to TRBJ2-7; D is ambiguous. The CDR3 has 13 residues. With 5 bases removed from V and 4 bases from J, the gap between germline ends came to 12 bases. The CDR3 coding sequence is TGTGCCAGCAGTACCAGTACGCCGTACGAGCAGTACTTC. It is translated as CASSTSTPYEQYF.

The chain joins TRBV6-4 to TRBJ2-1, with 9 nucleotides matching TRBD2. In germline, CDR1 is MRHNA, CDR2 SNTAGT. V lost 5 bases, J lost 7 bases, and 6 bases stayed unmatched. This CDR3 region has 14 residues. CDR3: CASSPLAGVNEQFF. CDR3 DNA: TGTGCCAGCAGTCCCTTAGCGGGGGTTAATGAGCAGTTCTTC.

The chain couples TRBV5-7 to TRBJ2-5, with 10 bases identical to TRBD1. TRBV5-7 is an ORF, with its function uncertain. J gave up 0 bases and V 1 base, and 6 bases lay outside the gene matches. This CDR3 contains 17 residues. The CDR3: CASSLFRDRGHQETQYF. In DNA form, the CDR3 reads TGTGCCAGCAGCTTGTTTCGGGACAGGGGACACCAAGAGACCCAGTACTTC.

J is TRBJ1-1 and V is TRBV7-8, with 7 bases identical to TRBD1. V lost 4 bases and J lost 10; bases outside the gene matches: 9. The CDR3 sequence is 13 residues long. Germline-derived CDR1 and CDR2 are SGHVS and FQNEAQ. The CDR3 nucleotides are TGTGCCAGCAGCTCCAAACTATCAGGGGGAGCTTTCTTT. Translated: CASSSKLSGGAFF.

This sequence joins TRBV29-1 and TRBJ1-2; D is unresolved. V was clipped by 3 bases and J by 6 bases, with 17 bases between them. Germline-derived CDR1 and CDR2 are SQVTM and ANQGSEA. This CDR3 is 14 amino acids long. CDR3 sequence: CSVDPMTFIDGYTF. In nucleotides, the CDR3 is TGCAGCGTTGACCCAATGACGTTTATTGATGGCTACACCTTC.

The J gene is TRBJ1-6, the V gene TRBV5-1; D gene uncertain. Germline V CDR1 and CDR2: SGHRS, YFSETQ. V was shortened by 2 bases and J by 0 bases, with 12 bases between the two germline ends. The CDR3 has 17 amino acids. The CDR3 bases are TGCGCCAGCAGCTTTAAAACCGAAAGCTCCTATAATTCACCCCTCCACTTT. Translation: CASSFKTESSYNSPLHF. The full variable domain, its missing parts supplied by reference TRBV5-1 and TRBJ1-6, is KAGVTQTPRYLIKTRGQQVTLSCSPISGHRSVSWYQQTPGQGLQFLFEYFSETQRNKGNFPGRFSGRQFSNSRSEMNVSTLELGDSALYLCASSFKTESSYNSPLHFGNGTRLTVT.

V and J are TRBV7-6 and TRBJ2-1, with D possibly TRBD1 on 6 matching bases. This CDR3 region has 17 residues. The V gene lost 3 bases and the J gene lost 1 base, with 16 bases spanning the gap. CDR1 and CDR2 from the germline V gene are SGHVS and FNYEAQ. CDR3 loop: CASSLGAVGASYNEQFF. The CDR3 DNA reads TGTGCCAGCAGCTTGGGGGCAGTGGGGGCATCCTACAATGAGCAGTTCTTC.

The CDR3, as DNA: TGTGCCAGCAGTACCGGGGGTCCAGATACGCAGTATTTT. Amino acids: CASSTGGPDTQYF. The rearrangement joins TRBV2 to TRBJ2-3; D perhaps matches TRBD2 (6 bases). CDR1 SNHLY and CDR2 FYNNEI come from the germline V gene. V was cut by 5 bases and J by 4 bases, with 10 bases left in between. This CDR3 spans 13 amino acids.

The rearrangement uses TRBV7-9 and TRBJ1-1; D perhaps matches TRBD1 (5 bases). The CDR3 totals 13 residues. Trimming pared 5 bases from V and 10 bases from J, leaving 17 bases between. The germline V gene encodes CDR1 SEHNR and CDR2 FQNEAQ (reference sequence). The CDR3 region has the DNA TGTGCCAGCAGCCGGGACGGGGAGGTGGGAGCTTTCTTT. This codes for CASSRDGEVGAFF. Complete variable domain (other parts from reference TRBV7-9 and TRBJ1-1): DTGVSQNPRHKITKRGQNVTFRCDPISEHNRLYWYRQTLGQGPEFLTYFQNEAQLEKSRLLSDRFSAERPKGSFSTLEIQRTEQGDSAMYLCASSRDGEVGAFFGQGTRLTVV.

The CDR3 region is CASSINPGPIEQFF. The CDR3 coding sequence is TGTGCCAGTAGTATAAATCCGGGGCCGATCGAGCAGTTCTTC. This chain joins TRBV19 and TRBJ2-1, with D perhaps assigned TRBD1 or TRBD2 (5 bases each). V was shortened by 2 bases and J by 10 bases, with 15 bases between the two germline ends. CDR1 is LNHDA, CDR2 SQIVND, per germline (reference sequence). The CDR3 contains 14 residues.

This clone was seen a handful of times. The V gene is TRBV6-5, the J gene TRBJ1-1; TRBD1 matches 8 bases. The CDR3 is made up of 14 amino acids. The germline gives CDR1 MNHEY, CDR2 SVGAGI. V shed 5 bases and J 3 bases; nucleotides not matched to a gene: 5. This CDR3 reads CASSRQGMDTEAFF. The CDR3, as DNA: TGTGCCAGCAGTCGACAGGGGATGGACACTGAAGCTTTCTTT.

The V gene is TRBV21-1, the J gene TRBJ2-7. TRBV21-1 is described as a pseudogene. CDR3 length equals 12 residues. The chain's CDR3 is CASSKGDPPEYF. The CDR3 nucleotides are TGTGCCAGCAGCAAAGGAGACCCTCCGGAGTACTTC.

This chain links TRBV14 with TRBJ1-1; unclear D gene. With 4 bases removed from V and 4 bases from J, the gap between germline ends came to 10 bases. CDR3 length equals 13 residues. Germline CDR1 and CDR2: SGHDN and FVKESK. CDR3 loop: CASSRFEGTEAFF. The CDR3 nucleotides are TGTGCCAGCAGCCGATTTGAGGGCACTGAAGCTTTCTTT.

In its sample, this clone was seen a few times. The chain couples TRBV5-6 to TRBJ1-1; D gene ambiguous. The V gene's germline CDR1 is SGHDT and CDR2 YYEEEE. The CDR3 is 13 residues long. Trimming took off 7 bases at V and 1 base at J, with 11 bases between the two ends. The CDR3 is CASQDGRNTEAFF. CDR3 nucleotides: TGTGCCAGCCAGGACGGGAGGAACACTGAAGCTTTCTTT.

This chain joins TRBV29-1 and TRBJ1-2; 8 bases line up with TRBD1. The V gene end was trimmed by 2 bases and the J gene end by 0 bases; junction bases not matched to a gene: 2. This CDR3 has 14 amino acids. Germline V gene data show CDR1 as SQVTM and CDR2 as ANQGSEA. CDR3 region: CSVERTGTNYGYTF. The CDR3 nucleotides are TGCAGCGTTGAACGGACAGGGACTAACTATGGCTACACCTTC.

This clone was counted only a few times. This specimen includes other DNA sequences encoding the same CDR3. The chain recombines TRBV2 with TRBJ1-1; D unresolved. CDR3 length: 13 amino acids. Trimming pared 3 bases from V and 4 bases from J, leaving 9 bases between. The germline V gene encodes CDR1 SNHLY and CDR2 FYNNEI. As DNA, the CDR3 is TGTGCCAGCAGTGAGCGGGGTCGCACTGAAGCTTTCTTT. This codes for CASSERGRTEAFF.

The gene calls are TRBV7-9 and TRBJ2-4; D is possibly TRBD1 (6 bases). The CDR3 contains 17 residues. Trimming stripped 4 bases from V and 0 bases from J, with 16 bases between. Per germline, CDR1 SEHNR and CDR2 FQNEAQ (reference sequence). CDR3 DNA: TGTGCCAGCAGCTCGTCCCGGGACACCGTAGCCAAAAACATTCAGTACTTC. Amino acids: CASSSSRDTVAKNIQYF.

The chain links TRBV5-1 to TRBJ2-7, with a weak D call TRBD1 (6 bases). Per the germline V gene, CDR1 is SGHRS and CDR2 is YFSETQ. The CDR3 runs 15 residues. V shed 6 bases and J shed 4 bases, with 20 bases lying between them. The CDR3 nucleotides read TGCGCCAGCAAATCTATAACCGGGACACTGTACGAGCAGTACTTC. It is translated as CASKSITGTLYEQYF.